The 26 T cell receptor beta chains listed next were all sequenced from one sample in a study of T cells in Graves' hyperthyroidism and ophthalmopathy (dated by TCRdb to between 2019 and 2020). To prepare the library, multiplex PCR was applied. The reads were generated on an Illumina HiSeq 2000. TCR beta CDR3 regions were amplified from RNA transcripts. For the first round of RT-PCR on the TCR CDR3, the HTBI primer set was used together with the Qiagen OneStep RT-PCR kit. TCRdb redid the processing of the public reads, applying fastp at Q25 and MiXCR, and retained in-frame beta chains. Merged by CDR3 protein, the rows form single entries marked with the most common genes and DNA. This sample comprises approximately 360,000 distinct CDR3 sequences, around 14% of them detected only once. The ten largest make up around a quarter of the sample. Sequencing was done on a sample of blood. The receptors stem from a woman between 18 and 29 years old with Graves' hyperthyroidism that later progressed to Graves' ophthalmopathy.

V usage is TRBV30 and J usage is TRBJ1-5; TRBD1 agrees at 8 bases. Trimming took 1 base from V and 4 from J; bases not matched to a gene: 9. The CDR3 is 16 residues long. Germline assignment: CDR1 GTSNPN and CDR2 SVGIG (reference sequence). In DNA, the CDR3 is TGTGCCTGGAGTGAGGGGGCGAACAGGGGGAATCAGCCCCAGCATTTT. It yields the protein CAWSEGANRGNQPQHF.

As for this clonotype: A much larger clone is a single base away; this may be a read error. V is TRBV20-1 and J is TRBJ2-1, with unresolved D. The CDR3 totals 15 residues. The germline V gene encodes CDR1 DFQATT and CDR2 SNEGSKA (reference sequence). The CDR3 bases are TGCAGTGCTAGCAGGACGCAACCCCCCTACAATGAGCACTTCTTC. Protein sequence: CSASRTQPPYNEHFF.

This clonotype was detected many times. The chain joins TRBV7-8 to TRBJ2-1, with a tentative D call TRBD1 (5 bases). Germline-derived CDR1 and CDR2 are SGHVS and FQNEAQ. The V end lost 5 bases, the J end lost 4 bases, and 18 bases lay between the germline ends. The CDR3 spans 16 residues. CDR3 sequence (DNA): TGTGCCAGCAGCACCCCACACAGGCAGGGTTACAATGAGCAGTTCTTC. Translated: CASSTPHRQGYNEQFF.

About this clonotype itself: This may arise from a read error, as a much more abundant clone is one base away. The J gene is TRBJ1-2, the V gene TRBV5-1; 10 bases fit TRBD1. The V gene end was trimmed by 4 bases and the J gene end by 7 bases; junction bases not matched to a gene: 4. Germline CDR1 and CDR2: SGHRS and YFSETQ. This CDR3 is built from 13 residues. CDR3 loop: CASSVGQGGGYTF. CDR3 sequence (DNA): TGCGCCAGCAGCGTCGGACAGGGGGGTGGCTACACCTTC.

The table lists this clonotype with a few counts. This chain uses TRBV15 with TRBJ1-1, with D unclear. The CDR3 extends over 15 amino acids. Germline values: CDR1 LNHNV, CDR2 YYDKDF (reference sequence). V was trimmed by 3 bases and J by 1 base, leaving 12 bases between them. The CDR3 nucleotides read TGTGCCACCAGCAGGACCTCATGGGGGAACACTGAAGCTTTCTTT. Its translation is CATSRTSWGNTEAFF.

This clonotype was seen at least ten times. The V gene is TRBV29-1, the J gene TRBJ2-5, with 7 bases aligning to TRBD2. In germline, CDR1 is SQVTM, CDR2 ANQGSEA. The CDR3 length is 12 residues. J was trimmed by 2 bases and V by 7 bases; bases with no gene match: 4. CDR3 coding DNA: TGCAGCGCCGTAGCGGGTCAAGAGACCCAGTACTTC. Translated, it gives CSAVAGQETQYF.

The chain combines TRBV11-2 with TRBJ2-7; maybe TRBD1 (5 bases). This CDR3 spans 15 amino acids. CDR1 SGHAT and CDR2 FQNNGV come from the germline V gene. V lost 4 bases, J lost 3 bases, and 16 bases lay in between. CDR3 sequence reads: CASSYKQGRYYEQYF. The CDR3 bases are TGTGCCAGCAGCTACAAGCAGGGCCGCTACTACGAGCAGTACTTC.

V gene TRBV10-2 combines with J gene TRBJ1-2; possible D gene TRBD1, 5 bases. This CDR3 comprises 15 residues. The germline V gene has CDR1 WSHSY and CDR2 SAAADI. The germline V and J ends were trimmed by 3 bases and 0 bases, with 11 bases remaining between them. The CDR3, as DNA: TGCGCCAGCAGTGAAAGAAGGGGAACTAACTATGGCTACACCTTC. It codes for CASSERRGTNYGYTF.

This clonotype was picked up many times. This chain connects TRBV28 to TRBJ2-3; D call uncertain. The V end was cut by 3 bases, the J end by 1 base, with 11 bases between. Per the germline V gene, CDR1 is MDHEN and CDR2 is SYDVKM. The CDR3 is made up of 15 amino acids. CDR3 in amino acids: CASSFTWERTDTQYF. CDR3 nucleotides: TGTGCCAGCAGTTTCACATGGGAACGCACAGATACGCAGTATTTT.

Turning to this clonotype: This may be a read error: a much more frequent sequence differs by one nucleotide. The DNA for the CDR3 is TGCAGTGCTAGTGGGGGTTTTCAAGAGACCCATTACTTC. Its protein is CSASGGFQETHYF. The gene calls are TRBV20-1 and TRBJ2-5; perhaps D is TRBD1 or TRBD2 (5 bases each). The CDR3 length is 13 residues. CDR1 and CDR2 (germline): DFQATT, SNEGSKA (reference sequence).

This clonotype was detected ten times or more. CDR3 residues: CASSRMGRQRLRRPQHF. CDR3 coding DNA: TGTGCCAGCAGTCGAATGGGGAGACAGCGACTAAGGAGGCCCCAGCATTTT. The chain carries TRBV7-6 and TRBJ1-5, with D possibly TRBD1 on 5 matching bases. Trimming pared 6 bases from V and 9 bases from J, leaving 27 bases between. Germline CDR1 and CDR2: SGHVS and FNYEAQ. The CDR3 runs 17 residues.

Ten or more counts support this clonotype. This chain's CDR3 is CASSLVTVSGRRVNYEQYF. The CDR3 DNA sequence: TGTGCCAGCAGCTTAGTAACGGTTAGCGGGAGGCGAGTTAACTACGAGCAGTACTTC. The V and J genes are TRBV7-2 and TRBJ2-7; 10 bases are a match to TRBD2. The CDR3 runs 19 residues. The germline CDR1 and CDR2 sequences are SGHTA and FQGNSA. V shed 1 base and J 3 bases; nucleotides not matched to a gene: 15.

This clonotype showed up many times. This sequence joins TRBV27 and TRBJ2-7, with 16 bases lining up with TRBD2. V dropped 4 bases and J dropped 2; count of bases not matched to a gene: 14. The length of the CDR3 is 20 residues. Germline V lookup: CDR1 MNHEY, CDR2 SMNVEV (reference sequence). This chain's CDR3 is CASSSSLGLAGGPGPYEQYF. DNA of the CDR3: TGTGCCAGCAGTTCGTCCCTGGGACTAGCGGGAGGGCCAGGTCCCTACGAGCAGTACTTC.

As concerns this clonotype: It may be a read error: a sequence one base away is much more abundant. This chain joins TRBV18 and TRBJ1-5, with 12 bases that match TRBD1. The CDR3 runs to 18 residues. Germline CDR1 reads KGHSH; CDR2 reads LQKENI. DNA of the CDR3: TGTGCCGGCTCCCAAAGGGGACAGGGGGCGTCGGGCAATCAGCCCCAGCATTTT. Its protein product is CAGSQRGQGASGNQPQHF.

This clonotype was seen at least ten times. The rearrangement joins TRBV7-8 to TRBJ2-1, with TRBD2 as a possible D gene (5 bases). The germline V and J ends were trimmed by 6 bases and 4 bases, with 16 bases remaining between them. The germline CDR1 and CDR2 sequences are SGHVS and FQNEAQ. This CDR3 comprises 15 residues. The CDR3 region is CASSPPFLAYNEQFF. The CDR3 DNA sequence: TGTGCCAGCAGTCCCCCTTTTCTAGCATACAATGAGCAGTTCTTC.

This clonotype was recorded many times. The chain uses TRBV7-9 and TRBJ1-1; tentative D call: TRBD1 (5 bases). Trimming cost V 3 bases and J 8 bases, with 13 bases left between them. This CDR3 is built from 13 residues. Germline CDR1 reads SEHNR; CDR2 reads FQNEAQ (reference sequence). The CDR3 here is CASSLLLGEEAFF. In DNA, the CDR3 is TGTGCCAGCAGCTTGCTGTTGGGGGAGGAAGCTTTCTTT.

This clonotype has at least ten counts. The V call is TRBV6-6, the J call TRBJ2-3, with D perhaps matching TRBD2 (6 bases). Per the germline V gene, CDR1 is MNHNY and CDR2 is SVGAGI (reference sequence). Trimming left V 4 bases short and J 0 bases short, with 14 bases between. The CDR3 spans 16 residues. As DNA, the CDR3 is TGTGCCAGCAGTTCTCAGGGACTCCTAAGCACAGATACGCAGTATTTT. Protein product: CASSSQGLLSTDTQYF.

The V call is TRBV7-8, the J call TRBJ2-2, with D unresolved. This CDR3 contains 15 residues. Germline V gene data show CDR1 as SGHVS and CDR2 as FQNEAQ. V shed 0 bases and J shed 4 bases, with 9 bases lying between them. The CDR3 region has the DNA TGTGCCAGCAGCTTAGCGTTATCGCGCACCGGGGAGCTGTTTTTT. Protein: CASSLALSRTGELFF.

V gene TRBV6-9 combines with J gene TRBJ1-6; D possibly corresponds to TRBD1 (5 bases). The CDR3 length is 14 residues. Trimming cost V 3 bases and J 6 bases, with 9 bases left between them. Germline V gene data show CDR1 as MNHGY and CDR2 as SVAAGI. CDR3 nucleotide sequence: TGTGCCAGCAGTTACGGCGGGACTAATTCACCCCTCCACTTT. Translation gives CASSYGGTNSPLHF.

This clonotype occurred many times. The chain links TRBV28 to TRBJ2-7; 7 nucleotides match TRBD2. The CDR3 is 16 amino acids. The germline V gene encodes CDR1 MDHEN and CDR2 SYDVKM. Germline trimming cut 4 bases from V and 4 bases from J; bases unmatched to any gene: 13. The CDR3 sequence: CASSSDGGDPTYEQYF. The CDR3 DNA is TGTGCCAGCAGTTCCGATGGGGGGGACCCTACTTACGAGCAGTACTTC.

This clonotype was picked up a small number of times. This chain connects TRBV27 to TRBJ2-7; 7 bases match TRBD1. V dropped 2 bases and J dropped 2; count of bases not matched to a gene: 6. This CDR3 comprises 15 residues. The germline V gene has CDR1 MNHEY and CDR2 SMNVEV (reference sequence). In DNA, the CDR3 is TGTGCCAGCAGTTTACCACAGGGGACCCCCTACGAGCAGTACTTC. This encodes CASSLPQGTPYEQYF.

This clonotype was detected many times. The genes are TRBV3-1 and TRBJ2-7; tentatively, D is TRBD1 (6 bases). Germline values: CDR1 LGHDT, CDR2 YNNKEL (reference sequence). This CDR3 is built from 14 residues. V gave up 4 bases and J gave up 1 base, with 11 bases separating them. CDR3 DNA sequence: TGTGCCAGCAGCCCCCAAGGACAGTCCTACGAGCAGTACTTC. Residues: CASSPQGQSYEQYF.

The chain is built from TRBV27 and TRBJ2-3; perhaps TRBD1 as D (6 bases). V dropped 6 bases and J dropped 5 bases, with 9 bases sitting between them. The CDR3 consists of 12 residues. Germline V CDR1 and CDR2: MNHEY, SMNVEV (reference sequence). CDR3: CASRGTIDTQYF. DNA for the CDR3: TGTGCCAGCAGGGGGACAATAGATACGCAGTATTTT.

The chain recombines TRBV5-4 with TRBJ1-4; 7 bases line up with TRBD1. J lost 5 bases, V lost 4 bases, and 11 bases had no gene match. CDR3 length equals 16 residues. CDR1 SGHNT and CDR2 YYREEE come from the germline V gene (reference sequence). CDR3 nucleotide sequence: TGTGCCAGCAGCAGGCGAGAGGGGGCATCAAATGAAAAACTGTTTTTT. This gives the protein CASSRREGASNEKLFF.

In its sample, this clonotype was seen many times. This chain connects TRBV3-1 to TRBJ1-5, with D possibly being TRBD1 (6 bases). V was shortened by 1 base and J by 0 bases, with 7 bases between the two germline ends. This CDR3 is 15 amino acids long. Germline loops: CDR1 LGHDT, CDR2 YNNKEL (reference sequence). The CDR3 DNA reads TGTGCCAGCAGCCAAGGGACAGATAGCAATCAGCCCCAGCATTTT. Protein sequence: CASSQGTDSNQPQHF.

This clonotype was seen at least ten times. The V and J genes are TRBV20-1 and TRBJ2-1, with D maybe TRBD2 (6 bases). This CDR3 region has 13 residues. Germline V CDR1 and CDR2: DFQATT, SNEGSKA (reference sequence). Trimming removed 0 bases from V and 4 bases from J, with 7 bases in between. The CDR3 DNA follows: TGCAGTGCTAGAGAGGGGGGTTACAATGAGCAGTTCTTC. It is translated as CSAREGGYNEQFF.